These 25 T cell receptor beta chains were sequenced from one sample in a study of long-term antiretroviral therapy in people with HIV. The assay, immunoSEQ v3.0, was run at survey level. The table came from immunoSEQ multiplex PCR; TCRdb's copy has only in-frame clones and leaves some out. Of approximately 30,000 clones in the sample, about 76% were seen once. Sample: unsorted PBMCs, taken 1.9 years after starting antiretroviral therapy. These receptors were taken from a young man with HIV.

The rearrangement joins TRBV7-3 to TRBJ2-3; D remains ambiguous. Trimming cost V 4 bases and J 2 bases, with 7 bases left between them. Germline values: CDR1 SGHTA, CDR2 FQGTGA. This CDR3 is built from 13 residues. The CDR3 DNA is TGTGCCAGCAGCTACGACGACACAGATACGCAGTATTTT. Encoded protein: CASSYDDTDTQYF.

V is TRBV6-5 and J is TRBJ2-5, with D possibly being TRBD1 (5 bases). The CDR3 is 13 amino acids. Per the germline V gene, CDR1 is MNHEY and CDR2 is SVGAGI. V lost 2 bases, J lost 3 bases, and 7 bases lay in between. The DNA for the CDR3 is TGTGCCAGCAGTTACGTAGGGGAAGAGACCCAGTACTTC. Translating it yields CASSYVGEETQYF.

The chain employs TRBV4-1 and TRBJ1-1, with D hard to call. V lost 2 bases, J lost 0 bases, and 4 bases lay in between. Germline V gene data show CDR1 as MGHRA and CDR2 as YSYEKL. There are 13 residues in the CDR3. The CDR3 region is CASSQRLNTEAFF. The CDR3 nucleotides are TGCGCCAGCAGCCAACGGCTGAACACTGAAGCTTTCTTT.

The V gene is TRBV28, the J gene TRBJ1-2; D perhaps matches TRBD1 (6 bases). The CDR3 contains 11 residues. Germline CDR1 reads MDHEN; CDR2 reads SYDVKM. V was clipped by 10 bases and J by 7 bases, with 13 bases between them. The CDR3: CAISTGPGYTF. The CDR3 nucleotides are TGTGCCATCTCCACAGGGCCTGGCTACACCTTC.

This clone appeared a few times. This chain links TRBV4-1 with TRBJ2-1, with TRBD2 as a possible D gene (8 bases). CDR1 is MGHRA and CDR2 is YSYEKL in the germline V gene. V dropped 3 bases and J dropped 6 bases, with 21 bases sitting between them. The CDR3 has 17 residues. The DNA for the CDR3 is TGCGCCAGCAGCCAGAATCTCGGGGGGGCAGGGGGCAATGAGCAGTTCTTC. This codes for CASSQNLGGAGGNEQFF.

The CDR3 region is CASSQQGSYEKLFF. The DNA for the CDR3 is TGCGCCAGCAGCCAACAGGGGTCTTATGAAAAACTGTTTTTT. The chain links TRBV5-1 to TRBJ1-4, with 7 bases fitting TRBD1. The CDR3 is 14 residues long. Per germline, CDR1 SGHRS and CDR2 YFSETQ. The J segment lost 6 bases and the V segment lost 4 bases, leaving 6 bases of the junction unmatched.

This clone was seen a single time. The chain recombines TRBV5-6 with TRBJ1-4; D gene uncertain. Germline V lookup: CDR1 SGHDT, CDR2 YYEEEE. The CDR3 is 14 amino acids. The V gene lost 1 base and the J gene lost 6 bases, with 10 bases spanning the gap. CDR3 protein: CASSLWGRDEKLFF. The CDR3 DNA is TGTGCCAGCAGCTTGTGGGGTAGGGATGAAAAACTGTTTTTT.

In its sample, this clone was seen a few times. The chain has TRBV2 and TRBJ2-3, with TRBD1 as a possible D gene (5 bases). The CDR3 has 13 residues. The germline V and J ends were trimmed by 7 bases and 4 bases, with 12 bases remaining between them. The germline CDR1 and CDR2 sequences are SNHLY and FYNNEI. CDR3 protein: CASKGRVSDTQYF. In nucleotides, the CDR3 is TGTGCCAGCAAGGGCAGGGTATCAGATACGCAGTATTTT.

Here the CDR3 reads CASTDREGIVYGYTF. In DNA form, the CDR3 reads TGTGCCAGCACCGACCGGGAGGGCATCGTCTATGGCTACACCTTC. The chain links TRBV6-5 to TRBJ1-2; D gene uncertain. The V end was cut by 7 bases, the J end by 4 bases, with 19 bases between. This CDR3 comprises 15 residues. The germline V gene encodes CDR1 MNHEY and CDR2 SVGAGI.

The genes are TRBV10-3 and TRBJ2-1; no clear D. The CDR3 has 16 amino acids. Germline CDR1 and CDR2: ENHRY and SYGVKD. V was trimmed by 6 bases and J by 7 bases, leaving 22 bases between them. The chain's CDR3 is CAIRLSQVSPTNEQFF. In DNA, the CDR3 is TGTGCCATCAGGCTCTCTCAGGTCAGCCCTACTAATGAGCAGTTCTTC.

The chain recombines TRBV5-1 with TRBJ2-5, with a possible D match to TRBD1 (5 bases). Germline values: CDR1 SGHRS, CDR2 YFSETQ. Trimming took off 0 bases at V and 3 bases at J, with 9 bases between the two ends. The CDR3 consists of 14 residues. CDR3 coding DNA: TGCGCCAGCAGCTTGGCCGGCAGGGAAGAGACCCAGTACTTC. Protein: CASSLAGREETQYF.

The chain couples TRBV28 to TRBJ2-3; D remains unclear. The CDR3 is 13 amino acids. V lost 8 bases and J 1 base, leaving 10 bases between the germline ends. Germline CDR1 reads MDHEN; CDR2 reads SYDVKM. The CDR3 coding sequence is TGTGCCAGCGCCTCATCGGGCACAGATACGCAGTATTTT. Amino acids: CASASSGTDTQYF.

V usage is TRBV30 and J usage is TRBJ1-1; D uncertain. The V end lost 0 bases, the J end lost 2 bases, and 7 bases lay between the germline ends. CDR3 size: 13 residues. CDR1 and CDR2 (germline): GTSNPN, SVGIG (reference sequence). The CDR3 region is CAWSVLRNTEAFF. CDR3 DNA: TGTGCCTGGAGTGTACTGAGAAACACTGAAGCTTTCTTT.

In DNA form, the CDR3 reads TGTGCCAGCAGTTTAGCCAGGGGGAATCAGCCCCAGCATTTT. Translation: CASSLARGNQPQHF. This sequence joins TRBV27 and TRBJ1-5, with 7 positions matching TRBD1. The V segment lost 2 bases and the J segment 4 bases; nucleotides outside the gene matches: 2. The CDR3 runs 14 residues. CDR1 is MNHEY and CDR2 is SMNVEV in the germline V gene (reference sequence).

This rearrangement joins TRBV7-6 to TRBJ1-6; TRBD1 matches 10 bases. This CDR3 is 15 amino acids long. Trimming removed 3 bases from V and 7 bases from J; junction bases left unmatched: 3. Per germline, CDR1 SGHVS and CDR2 FNYEAQ. The CDR3 protein is CASSLRDRGNSPLHF. The CDR3 bases are TGTGCCAGCAGCTTGAGGGACAGGGGAAATTCACCCCTCCACTTT.

This chain uses TRBV7-8 with TRBJ2-5; D gene unclear. Between the trimmed V and J ends, which lost 2 bases and 2 bases, there was a span of 12 bases. Germline CDR1 reads SGHVS; CDR2 reads FQNEAQ. This CDR3 has 15 residues. The CDR3 loop reads CASSLNPGPQETQYF. For the CDR3, the DNA is TGTGCCAGCAGCTTAAACCCCGGACCACAAGAGACCCAGTACTTC.

The J gene is TRBJ1-4, the V gene TRBV4-2; D is possibly TRBD1 (5 bases). V was trimmed by 0 bases and J by 6 bases, leaving 14 bases between them. This CDR3 has 16 residues. Germline V gene sequence: CDR1 LGHNA, CDR2 YNFKEQ. The CDR3 DNA is TGTGCCAGCAGCCAAGAGGGGGGGGGTGGGGATGAAAAACTGTTTTTT. Its translation is CASSQEGGGGDEKLFF.

The chain carries TRBV7-2 and TRBJ1-5, with TRBD1 matching over 8 bases. V trimming: 5 bases; J trimming: 7 bases; junction bases outside the gene matches: 13. The germline V gene has CDR1 SGHTA and CDR2 FQGNSA. The CDR3 consists of 16 residues. The CDR3 region has the DNA TGTGCCAGCAGCACTGTTTCAGGGGGCGGTAACCAGCCCCAGCATTTT. It translates to CASSTVSGGGNQPQHF.

This rearrangement joins TRBV6-1 to TRBJ2-7, with 9 bases matching TRBD2. V gave up 6 bases and J gave up 7 bases; unmatched junction bases: 13. Germline lookup yields CDR1 MNHNS and CDR2 SASEGT. This CDR3 region has 15 residues. The CDR3 is CASSGRGLAFGEQYF. In DNA form, the CDR3 reads TGTGCCAGCAGCGGACGGGGACTAGCCTTCGGGGAGCAGTACTTC.

This rearrangement joins TRBV5-1 to TRBJ2-2; D unclear. The V end lost 2 bases, the J end lost 6 bases, and 5 bases lay between the germline ends. Germline V lookup: CDR1 SGHRS, CDR2 YFSETQ. This CDR3 region has 12 residues. The DNA of the CDR3 is TGCGCCAGCAGCTTCGTCGCCGGGGAGCTGTTTTTT. Amino acids: CASSFVAGELFF.

The chain has TRBV6-4 and TRBJ2-3, with D unresolved. V was cut by 2 bases and J by 0 bases, with 3 bases left in between. Germline V gene sequence: CDR1 MRHNA, CDR2 SNTAGT. The CDR3 runs to 13 residues. This CDR3 is CASSDGSTDTQYF. The CDR3 coding sequence is TGTGCCAGCAGTGACGGGAGCACAGATACGCAGTATTTT.

This clone is classed as medium-sized. V is TRBV6-1 and J is TRBJ1-6; D is undetermined. Germline loops: CDR1 MNHNS, CDR2 SASEGT. Trimming took off 10 bases at V and 6 bases at J, with 16 bases between the two ends. This CDR3 is built from 14 residues. The CDR3 loop reads CATLPWQINSPLHF. For the CDR3, the DNA is TGTGCCACCCTACCGTGGCAGATTAATTCACCCCTCCACTTT.

This clone was seen only a few times. The chain links TRBV28 to TRBJ1-6, with D possibly being TRBD1 (5 bases). Trimming cost V 6 bases and J 7 bases, with 13 bases left between them. This CDR3 is 14 amino acids long. The germline gives CDR1 MDHEN, CDR2 SYDVKM. CDR3 coding DNA: TGTGCCAGCAGGAAGGGGCTCGGAAATTCACCCCTCCACTTT. The encoded protein is CASRKGLGNSPLHF.

The J gene is TRBJ1-6, the V gene TRBV7-9; D is possibly TRBD1 (5 bases). CDR1 and CDR2 (germline): SEHNR, FQNEAQ (reference sequence). This CDR3 region has 18 residues. V was cut by 3 bases and J by 0 bases, with 15 bases left in between. The CDR3 DNA follows: TGTGCCAGCAGCTTTTCAGCCAGGGCCAGCTCCTATAATTCACCCCTCCACTTT. It encodes CASSFSARASSYNSPLHF.

The V and J genes are TRBV19 and TRBJ1-2; D is unresolved. The CDR3 has 14 amino acids. Trimming pared 3 bases from V and 4 bases from J, leaving 12 bases between. CDR1 LNHDA and CDR2 SQIVND come from the germline V gene (reference sequence). DNA for the CDR3: TGTGCCAGTAGTATCTACGGCTTGGTCTATGGCTACACCTTC. Protein: CASSIYGLVYGYTF.